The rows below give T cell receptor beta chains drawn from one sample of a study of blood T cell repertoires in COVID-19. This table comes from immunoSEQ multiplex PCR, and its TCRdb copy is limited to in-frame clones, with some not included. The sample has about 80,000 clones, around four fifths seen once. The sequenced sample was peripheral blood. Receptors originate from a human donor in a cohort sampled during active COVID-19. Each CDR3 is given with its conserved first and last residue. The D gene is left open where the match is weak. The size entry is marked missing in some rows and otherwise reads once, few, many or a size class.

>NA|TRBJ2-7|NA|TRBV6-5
CASRSGGLYEQYF
TGTGCCAGCAGATCCGGAGGGTTGTACGAGCAGTACTTC
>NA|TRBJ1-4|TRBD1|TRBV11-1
CASSLSRQGRNEKLFF
TGTGCCAGCAGCTTAAGTCGACAGGGGCGAAATGAAAAACTGTTTTTT
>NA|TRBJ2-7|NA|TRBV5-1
CASSKQGRHYEQYF
TGCGCCAGCAGCAAACAGGGGAGGCACTACGAGCAGTACTTC
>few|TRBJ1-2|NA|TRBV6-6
CASSYEGSTNYGYTF
TGTGCCAGCAGTTACGAGGGTTCGACTAACTATGGCTACACCTTC
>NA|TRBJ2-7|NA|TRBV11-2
CASSSLDRPYEQYF
TGTGCCAGCAGCTCCCTTGACAGGCCCTACGAGCAGTACTTC
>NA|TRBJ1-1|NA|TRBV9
CASSPTIGGFAAFF
TGTGCCAGCAGCCCAACGATCGGCGGCTTTGCAGCTTTCTTT
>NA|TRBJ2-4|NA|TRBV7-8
CASSPGGSAKNIQYF
TGTGCCAGCAGCCCCGGAGGGAGTGCCAAAAACATTCAGTACTTC
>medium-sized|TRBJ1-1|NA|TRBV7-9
CASSPREATGAFF
TGTGCCAGCAGCCCCCGAGAGGCTACCGGGGCTTTCTTT
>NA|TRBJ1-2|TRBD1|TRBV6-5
CAVRGYGYTF
TGTGCAGTCAGGGGGTATGGCTACACCTTC
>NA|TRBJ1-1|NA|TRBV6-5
CASSYLDLTEAFF
TGTGCCAGCAGTTACCTGGACTTAACTGAAGCTTTCTTT
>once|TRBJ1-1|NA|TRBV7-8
CASSGLSGQSNTEAFF
TGTGCCAGCAGCGGACTCAGCGGGCAGAGTAACACTGAAGCTTTCTTT
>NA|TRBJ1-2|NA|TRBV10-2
CASSESPDSRGYTF
TGCGCCAGCAGTGAGTCCCCGGACAGCAGGGGCTACACCTTC